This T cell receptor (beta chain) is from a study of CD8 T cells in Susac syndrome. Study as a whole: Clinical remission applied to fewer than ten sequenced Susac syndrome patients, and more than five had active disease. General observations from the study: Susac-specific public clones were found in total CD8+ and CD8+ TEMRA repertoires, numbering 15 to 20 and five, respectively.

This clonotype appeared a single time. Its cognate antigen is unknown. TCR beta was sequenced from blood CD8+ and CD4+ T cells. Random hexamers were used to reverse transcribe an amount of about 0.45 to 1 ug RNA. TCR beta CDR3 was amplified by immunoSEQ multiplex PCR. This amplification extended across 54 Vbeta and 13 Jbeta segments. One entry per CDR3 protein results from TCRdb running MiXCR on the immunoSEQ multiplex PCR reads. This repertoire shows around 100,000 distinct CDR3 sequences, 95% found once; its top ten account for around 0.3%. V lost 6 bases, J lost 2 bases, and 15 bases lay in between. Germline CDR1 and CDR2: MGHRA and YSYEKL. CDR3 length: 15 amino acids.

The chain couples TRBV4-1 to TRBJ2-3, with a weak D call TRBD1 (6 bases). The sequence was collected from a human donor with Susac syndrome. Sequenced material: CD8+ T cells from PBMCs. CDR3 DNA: TGCGCCAGCAGTCCCTGGGACAACCCCACAGATACGCAGTATTTT. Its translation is CASSPWDNPTDTQYF.